Below, 19 T cell receptor beta chains from the same sample are listed, as sequenced in a study of response to subunit inactivated influenza vaccine. From the RT-PCR reads, TCRdb called clonotypes with MiXCR, one entry per CDR3 protein. Of around 530,000 distinct CDR3 sequences listed, 16% are singletons. The starting material was CD4+ T cells sorted from PBMCs, obtained 23 to 25 months after vaccination. Every receptor here comes from a man aged 45 to 70 who received an inactivated influenza vaccine.

This clonotype showed up just a few times. The CDR3 DNA follows: TGTGCCAGCAGTTTGAGACAGGGCTATATTGAGCAGTTCTTC. It translates to CASSLRQGYIEQFF. The V call is TRBV27, the J call TRBJ2-1; 7 bases align to TRBD1. This CDR3 spans 14 amino acids. Germline CDR1 MNHEY, CDR2 SMNVEV (reference sequence). Losses at the gene ends were 3 bases for V and 9 bases for J; bases not matched to a gene: 8.

This clonotype was observed many times. This chain joins TRBV5-5 and TRBJ2-7, with 9 bases that match TRBD1. V lost 1 base, J lost 3 bases, and 11 bases stayed unmatched. Germline CDR1 SGHKS, CDR2 YYEKEE (reference sequence). This CDR3 is built from 17 residues. CDR3 sequence: CASSLRVQGAGYYEQYF. DNA of the CDR3: TGTGCCAGCAGCTTGAGGGTACAGGGGGCTGGGTACTACGAGCAGTACTTC.

For the CDR3, the DNA is TGTGCCATCAGGTCGGGACAGGGGGCGGTAACTGAAGCTTTCTTT. As protein: CAIRSGQGAVTEAFF. The chain recombines TRBV10-3 with TRBJ1-1; the match to TRBD1 covers 12 bases. Germline V gene lookup returns CDR1 ENHRY and CDR2 SYGVKD. CDR3 length: 15 residues. J was trimmed by 5 bases and V by 6 bases; bases with no gene match: 7.

The V call is TRBV20-1, the J call TRBJ2-7; 8 nucleotides line up with TRBD1. CDR3 length: 15 residues. Germline loops: CDR1 DFQATT, CDR2 SNEGSKA (reference sequence). Trimming cost V 0 bases and J 5 bases; bases outside gene matches: 9. CDR3 residues: CSARDSRTGKNEQYF. The DNA of the CDR3 is TGCAGTGCTAGAGACTCGAGGACAGGGAAAAACGAGCAGTACTTC.

The genes are TRBV10-3 and TRBJ2-1, with TRBD2 matching over 9 bases. Trimming removed 2 bases from V and 0 bases from J; junction bases left unmatched: 2. Germline-derived CDR1 and CDR2 are ENHRY and SYGVKD. The CDR3 consists of 16 residues. The CDR3, as DNA: TGTGCCATCAGTGAGGGACTAGCGAGCTCCTACAATGAGCAGTTCTTC. Its protein is CAISEGLASSYNEQFF.

This chain connects TRBV10-3 to TRBJ2-3; TRBD2 matches 9 bases. CDR1 is ENHRY and CDR2 is SYGVKD in the germline V gene. V lost 6 bases to trimming and J lost 0 bases; unmatched junction nucleotides: 10. This CDR3 spans 17 amino acids. As DNA, the CDR3 is TGTGCCATCAGCCGTAGCGGGAGCGACCGTAGCACAGATACGCAGTATTTT. The encoded protein is CAISRSGSDRSTDTQYF.

V gene TRBV19 combines with J gene TRBJ2-1; TRBD2 matches at 10 bases. This CDR3 is 14 amino acids long. Germline V gene data show CDR1 as LNHDA and CDR2 as SQIVND (reference sequence). The trim removed 5 bases at V and 8 bases at J, leaving 6 bases unmatched. The CDR3 reads CASSSPGLAYEQFF. Written as DNA, the CDR3 is TGTGCCAGTAGTTCTCCGGGACTAGCGTATGAGCAGTTCTTC. The variable domain in full, completed from reference TRBV19 and TRBJ2-1, reads DGGITQSPKYLFRKEGQNVTLSCEQNLNHDAMYWYRQDPGQGLRLIYYSQIVNDFQKGDIAEGYSVSREKKESFPLTVTSAQKNPTAFYLCASSSPGLAYEQFFGPGTRLTVL.

The rearrangement links TRBV20-1 to TRBJ1-1; tentatively, D is TRBD1 (6 bases). The CDR3 extends over 12 amino acids. The germline V gene encodes CDR1 DFQATT and CDR2 SNEGSKA (reference sequence). The CDR3 loop reads CRVTGQNTEAFF. The CDR3 DNA follows: TGCAGAGTCACGGGACAGAACACTGAAGCTTTCTTT.

The rearrangement joins TRBV9 to TRBJ2-3, with D perhaps TRBD2 (5 bases). Germline V CDR1 and CDR2: SGDLS, YYNGEE. Trimming took 4 bases from V and 2 from J, leaving 17 bases between them. This CDR3 has 16 amino acids. The CDR3: CASSSAGGQYTDTQYF. The CDR3 region has the DNA TGTGCCAGCAGCAGCGCGGGTGGCCAATACACAGATACGCAGTATTTT.

The table lists this clonotype with a few counts. J is TRBJ2-7 and V is TRBV4-1; 9 nucleotides align to TRBD2. Germline V gene lookup returns CDR1 MGHRA and CDR2 YSYEKL. The junction had 5 bases not matched to a gene; V was cut back by 2 bases and J by 0 bases. CDR3 length: 16 amino acids. The CDR3, as DNA: TGCGCCAGCAGCCAAAGAGGTAGCGGGAGCTCCTACGAGCAGTACTTC. Its protein product is CASSQRGSGSSYEQYF.

This clonotype was found a few times. The CDR3, as DNA: TGTGCCAGCAGCTTAGACGGGGTAACCATATATTTT. This codes for CASSLDGVTIYF. The chain is built from TRBV7-6 and TRBJ1-3; D gene unclear. Germline V gene data show CDR1 as SGHVS and CDR2 as FNYEAQ. This CDR3 contains 12 residues. Trimming shortened V by 1 base and J by 10 bases, and 8 bases separated the two germline ends.

This clonotype was picked up a small number of times. The chain carries TRBV7-2 and TRBJ1-5, with D possibly matching TRBD1 (5 bases). V was shortened by 2 bases and J by 3 bases, with 11 bases between the two germline ends. This CDR3 has 15 amino acids. The V gene's germline CDR1 is SGHTA and CDR2 FQGNSA. CDR3 sequence (DNA): TGTGCCAGCAGCTTACGAATAGGGGACAATCAGCCCCAGCATTTT. Translation gives CASSLRIGDNQPQHF.

V and J are TRBV28 and TRBJ2-1; 13 positions agree with TRBD2. In germline, CDR1 is MDHEN, CDR2 SYDVKM. This CDR3 comprises 15 residues. V dropped 8 bases and J dropped 4; count of bases not matched to a gene: 5. The CDR3 is CASPTGLAGYNEQFF. CDR3 bases: TGTGCCAGCCCCACGGGACTAGCGGGATACAATGAGCAGTTCTTC.

This chain uses TRBV6-5 with TRBJ2-2; D may correspond to TRBD1 or TRBD2 (5 bases each). The germline V and J ends were trimmed by 0 bases and 4 bases, with 12 bases remaining between them. The germline gives CDR1 MNHEY, CDR2 SVGAGI. There are 16 residues in the CDR3. As DNA, the CDR3 is TGTGCCAGCAGTTACTCATGGGACCCGGGCACCGGGGAGCTGTTTTTT. It codes for CASSYSWDPGTGELFF.

The genes are TRBV20-1 and TRBJ2-3; the match to TRBD1 covers 7 bases. The J segment lost 2 bases and the V segment lost 6 bases, leaving 11 bases of the junction unmatched. Germline values: CDR1 DFQATT, CDR2 SNEGSKA (reference sequence). This CDR3 has 15 residues. The CDR3 nucleotides read TGCAGTGCACCGCGACCGACAGGGTCCACAGATACGCAGTATTTT. Its translation: CSAPRPTGSTDTQYF.

CDR3 bases: TGTGCCAGCAGCCCGAAGAGTTCTCCAAACACCATATATTTT. It encodes CASSPKSSPNTIYF. The V gene is TRBV7-9, the J gene TRBJ1-3, with D uncertain. With 5 bases removed from V and 6 bases from J, the gap between germline ends came to 14 bases. The CDR3 has 14 amino acids. Germline CDR1 is SEHNR and CDR2 is FQNEAQ (reference sequence).

V is TRBV10-3 and J is TRBJ2-5; 9 positions agree with TRBD1. Germline V gene sequence: CDR1 ENHRY, CDR2 SYGVKD. This CDR3 is built from 13 residues. Trimming removed 7 bases from V and 4 bases from J; junction bases left unmatched: 4. CDR3 nucleotides: TGTGCCATCACCCGGGACAGGGTAGAGACCCAGTACTTC. Translating it yields CAITRDRVETQYF.

The chain carries TRBV5-1 and TRBJ2-3; 9 nucleotides agree with TRBD1. The ends lost 0 bases at V and 2 bases at J; junction bases unmatched: 16. The CDR3 spans 20 residues. Per the germline V gene, CDR1 is SGHRS and CDR2 is YFSETQ. The CDR3 reads CASSLGDRLTGGRFTDTQYF. As DNA, the CDR3 is TGCGCCAGCAGCTTGGGAGACCGATTAACAGGGGGCAGGTTCACAGATACGCAGTATTTT.

The chain couples TRBV10-3 to TRBJ2-2; tentatively, D is TRBD1 (5 bases). Germline V gives CDR1 ENHRY, CDR2 SYGVKD. V lost 6 bases and J 1 base, leaving 9 bases between the germline ends. CDR3 length: 14 residues. CDR3 residues: CAIRLDKNTGELFF. The CDR3 DNA is TGTGCCATCAGACTGGACAAGAACACCGGGGAGCTGTTTTTT.